The entry that follows covers one TCR beta chain sequence. This record comes from a study of blood T cell repertoires in COVID-19. Per the original data handling: Reference gene primers were amplified, and this amplification served to estimate nucleated cell counts. Sequenced by immunoSEQ multiplex PCR; TCRdb stores in-frame clones only, minus some. D and trimming were read from the DNA, whereas the V and J calls and clone size are those reported in that table. This table holds 70,000 to 90,000 clones, about nine tenths found once. The CDR3 sequence is 14 residues long. With 5 bases removed from V and 0 bases from J, the gap between germline ends came to 11 bases. In germline, CDR1 is SGHAT, CDR2 FQNNGV.

The TCR sequence derives from a human donor in a cohort sampled during active COVID-19. Sequenced sample: peripheral blood. The V gene is TRBV11-2, the J gene TRBJ2-7, with D maybe TRBD1 (5 bases). The CDR3 sequence is CASSGAVNSYEQYF. The CDR3 DNA sequence: TGTGCCAGCAGCGGGGCAGTAAACTCCTACGAGCAGTACTTC.